The clone carrying this TCR beta chain was seen at least ten times. One entry per CDR3 protein, called by TCRdb with MiXCR from the 5' RACE reads. The repertoire has under 150,000 distinct CDR3 sequences, over 7% of them found once; the top ten carry about 0.73%. This CDR3 contains 13 residues. From germline, CDR1 is DFQATT and CDR2 SNEGSKA (reference sequence). V was trimmed by 3 bases and J by 4 bases, leaving 13 bases between them. This specimen belongs to a study of T cells after yellow fever vaccination. The source material was CD4+ T cells sorted from PBMCs, sampled 5 days after the yellow fever booster vaccination. This sequence was found in a young man who received the YFV17D yellow fever vaccine. J is TRBJ2-7 and V is TRBV20-1, with D unclear. CDR3 sequence (DNA): TGCAGTGCTAGCGTGCGGTCGGCTTACGAGCAGTACTTC. It is translated as CSASVRSAYEQYF.